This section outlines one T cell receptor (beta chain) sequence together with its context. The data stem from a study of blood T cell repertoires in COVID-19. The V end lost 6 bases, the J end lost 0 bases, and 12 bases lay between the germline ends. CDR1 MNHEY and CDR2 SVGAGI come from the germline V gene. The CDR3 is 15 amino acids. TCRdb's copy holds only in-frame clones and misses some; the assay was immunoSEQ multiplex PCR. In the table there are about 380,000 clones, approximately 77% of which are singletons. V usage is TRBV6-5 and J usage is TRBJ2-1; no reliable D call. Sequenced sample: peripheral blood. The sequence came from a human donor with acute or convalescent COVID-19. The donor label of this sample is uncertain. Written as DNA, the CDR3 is TGTGCCAGCAGCCCCACGGCGGACTCCTACAATGAGCAGTTCTTC. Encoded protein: CASSPTADSYNEQFF.